This T cell receptor (beta chain) originates from a study of blood T cells in healthy people across ages (dated by TCRdb to between 2014 and 2016). Turning to the overall study: Template switching captured roughly one uniquely barcoded TCR beta cDNA molecule per two T cells in model experiments. To track age-related changes in TCR beta repertoire diversity, the study relied on deep sequencing normalized with unique cDNA molecular identifiers. Four age groups were formed from the donors: young (average approximately 15 years), middle-aged (around 39), aged (under 70) and long-lived (about 75). To avoid experimental bias, donors of different ages were randomly spread across the sequencing lanes. The study analyzed two additional independent replicas of 1 million unique cDNA reads from the same blood draw for two donors, one aged 18 to 29 and one aged 80 or older. Study-level results and caveats: The long-lived group showed more naive CD4+ T cells, fewer expanded clones and increased TCR diversity than the aged group, suggesting age selection. Total diversity estimates from one million sequenced T cells were considered lower bounds and underestimates. The CMV infection status of donors was not known, potentially confounding age-related changes in expanded clonotypes. The percentage of naive T cells measured by flow cytometry correlated strongly with observed TCR beta diversity. Bulk unsorted PBMC profiling prevented conclusive comparison of naive and antigen-experienced compartments. Observed TCR beta diversity per million T cells fell roughly linearly with age, and a significant reduction was already apparent by age roughly 41.

The roughly 42 donors, aged roughly 6 to 100 years, were systemically healthy Caucasian individuals from Russia. Roughly 10 milliliters of peripheral blood were collected from each donor into EDTA-treated Vacutainer tubes. Ficoll-Paque density-gradient centrifugation was used to isolate PBMCs, with at least 6 million obtained per sample. Total RNA, at least 6 micrograms per sample, was extracted from PBMCs with Trizol reagent. For every donor, an aliquot of PBMCs went through flow cytometry to measure the percentages of naive CD45RAhigh/CD27high T cells. This clonotype was detected ten times or more. Its recognized antigen is unknown. There are no base qualities to consult, and no much larger clone falls within one base. Receptor libraries were prepared by 5' RACE. Sequencing instrument: Illumina HiSeq 2500. The second PCR ran for about 6 to 12 cycles and used a J-beta primer mix along with a sample-barcoded 5' primer. A unique molecular identifier was introduced onto each TCR beta cDNA molecule by a template-switch 5' adaptor carrying 12 random nucleotides. At least 2.5 million CDR3-containing paired-end reads were obtained from each sample. All of the RNA was converted into first-strand cDNA using the Mint cDNA synthesis kit, with a TRBC-specific oligonucleotide serving as the primer. Following uracil-DNA glycosylase treatment, all cDNA underwent a first 18-cycle PCR with the universal primers M1SS and BC2_uni_R. From the authors' description of their analysis: Normalization of each sample was performed by random selection of 1 million high-quality reads, each carrying a distinct molecular identifier. Instead of being binned into consensus sequences, reads that shared molecular identifiers were thrown out. CDR3 identification, clonotype clustering and error correction used MiTCR with a Q25 quality threshold and the strictest error-elimination algorithm. A nonparametric unseen species model using Euler transformation provided a lower-bound estimate of total TCR beta diversity. The public sequencing data were trimmed at Q25 with fastp and processed into clonotypes with MiXCR by TCRdb, which kept only in-frame beta chains. Each record represents a unique CDR3 protein, reported with the most common genes and DNA among its rows. TCRdb's processing, not the authors' own work, is the source of the V and J calls. Here the sample has 790,000 or so distinct CDR3 sequences; 35% to 50% occur a single time. 15% to 20% of the sample is in the top ten clones.

CDR1 and CDR2 are read off the germline V gene as ENHRY and SYGVKD. The germline V and J ends show losses of 6 bases and 6 bases respectively, and no gene match explains 6 bases of the junction. The CDR3 covers 13 residues, taking in both the cysteine and the phenylalanine. The DNA shown is the 39-base CDR3, in frame from base 1. The chain is encoded by TRBV10-3 joined to TRBJ1-2; TRBD1 matches 8 bases in the middle. Sequencing was performed on blood. This receptor was identified in an elderly man in good health. The bases are TGTGCCATCAGGGTAACAGGGGGGCATGGCTACACCTTC. Translated, it gives CAIRVTGGHGYTF.